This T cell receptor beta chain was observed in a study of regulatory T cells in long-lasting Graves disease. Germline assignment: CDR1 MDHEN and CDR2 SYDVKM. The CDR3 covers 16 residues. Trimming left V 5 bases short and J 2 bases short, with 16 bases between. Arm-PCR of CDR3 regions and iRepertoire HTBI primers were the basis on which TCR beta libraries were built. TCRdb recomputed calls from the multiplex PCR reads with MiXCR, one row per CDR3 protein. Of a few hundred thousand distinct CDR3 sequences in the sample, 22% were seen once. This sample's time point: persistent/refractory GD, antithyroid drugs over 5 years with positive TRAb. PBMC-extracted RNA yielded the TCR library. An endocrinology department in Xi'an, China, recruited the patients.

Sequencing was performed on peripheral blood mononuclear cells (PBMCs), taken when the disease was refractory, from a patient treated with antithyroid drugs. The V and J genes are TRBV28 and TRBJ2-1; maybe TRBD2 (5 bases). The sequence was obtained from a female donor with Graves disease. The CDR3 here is CASSPTEGQPYNEQFF. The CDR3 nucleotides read TGTGCCAGCAGTCCCACCGAGGGTCAACCCTACAATGAGCAGTTCTTC.